These T cell receptor beta chains were read from a single sample in a study of blood T cells in healthy people across ages. TCRdb redid the calling of the 5' RACE reads with MiXCR, one entry per CDR3 protein. The sample shows hundreds of thousands of distinct CDR3 sequences, about 26% of them seen only once. The same sample was also used in a study of T cells of mothers and their children.

Sequencing used blood. The receptors here all came from a boy younger than 10 in good health. CDR3s include the opening cysteine and the closing phenylalanine or tryptophan. D genes are given only for firm matches. Rows give clone size only sometimes, using once, few, many, or a class for an expanded clone.

cdr3_length clone_size j_call v_call d_call cdr3_nt cdr3_aa
10 many TRBJ2-5 TRBV7-9 - TGTGCCAGCAGCGTTGATACCCAGTACTTC CASSVDTQYF
12 few TRBJ2-1 TRBV5-4 - TGTGCCAGCAGCTCCTCTTCCCATGGACAGTTCTTC CASSSSSHGQFF
15 few TRBJ2-6 TRBV15 - TGTGCCACCAGCAGCAGGGACTCTGGGGCCAACGTCCTGACTTTC CATSSRDSGANVLTF
16 few TRBJ2-5 TRBV10-3 TRBD2 TGTGCCATCAGTGATTTAGAGACTAGCGGGAAGGAGACCCAGTACTTC CAISDLETSGKETQYF
15 - TRBJ2-5 TRBV28 - TGTGCCAGCAGTTCCCTAGACGGGGCCCAAGAGACCCAGTACTTC CASSSLDGAQETQYF
19 few TRBJ2-5 TRBV7-8 - TGTGCCAGCAGCTTAGATGGGGAGACAGGGATTCTAGCGGGAGAGACCCAGTACTTC CASSLDGETGILAGETQYF
14 - TRBJ2-3 TRBV24-1 - TGTGCCACCAGTGTCGGTAGCGGTGCAGATACGCAGTATTTT CATSVGSGADTQYF
15 - TRBJ2-7 TRBV4-3 - TGCGCCAGCAGCCAAGGGAGGGGCGGTTCCTACGAGCAGTACTTC CASSQGRGGSYEQYF
15 few TRBJ2-1 TRBV4-1 TRBD2 TGCACCAGCAGCTTACTAGCGAACTCCTACAATGAGCAGTTCTTC CTSSLLANSYNEQFF
15 many TRBJ1-6 TRBV4-3 - TGCGCCAGCAGCCAAGAGCCCAGGGTGGTTTCACCCCTCCACTTT CASSQEPRVVSPLHF
13 - TRBJ2-1 TRBV15 - TGTGCCACCAGCAGAGATCAGGGCAATGAGCAGTTCTTC CATSRDQGNEQFF
17 - TRBJ2-5 TRBV9 TRBD1 TGTGCCAGCAGCGTAGCGTCCGACAGGGGGGACCAAGAGACCCAGTACTTC CASSVASDRGDQETQYF
16 many TRBJ1-5 TRBV6-6 TRBD1 TGTGCCAGCAGTTACCCGACAGGGTTTAGCAATCAGCCCCAGCATTTT CASSYPTGFSNQPQHF
12 - TRBJ2-1 TRBV2 TRBD2 TGTGCCAGCAGTGAACGACTAGCGGAGCAGTTCTTC CASSERLAEQFF
14 - TRBJ1-1 TRBV6-2/TRBV6-3 - TGTGCCAGCAGTTACTGGACCACCAACACTGAAGCTTTCTTT CASSYWTTNTEAFF
15 - TRBJ2-5 TRBV5-1 TRBD2 TGCGCCAGCAGCCAGGGACTAGCATCCCAAGAGACCCAGTACTTC CASSQGLASQETQYF
13 - TRBJ1-2 TRBV24-1 - TGTGCCACCAGTGATAACAGAGGATATGGCTACACCTTC CATSDNRGYGYTF
14 - TRBJ1-1 TRBV7-9 - TGTGCCAGCACCCTACGGGGCGCGAACGGTGAAGCTTTCTTT CASTLRGANGEAFF
19 few TRBJ2-3 TRBV5-6 - TGTGCCAGCAGCTTTTGTTCTGAAGCCAGGGGCATATGCGCAGATACGCAGTATTTT CASSFCSEARGICADTQYF
15 - TRBJ2-7 TRBV5-4 TRBD2 TGTGCCAGCAGCTTGGGGGCTAGCGGACCCTTTGGGCAGTACTTC CASSLGASGPFGQYF
13 - TRBJ1-2 TRBV5-1 - TGCGCCAGTAGCTTAGAGGGGGTAAATGGCTACACCTTC CASSLEGVNGYTF
15 - TRBJ2-3 TRBV5-1 - TGCGCCAGCAGCTTGGCGAGCGGAGTCACAGATACGCAGTATTTT CASSLASGVTDTQYF
15 few TRBJ2-7 TRBV29-1 - TGCAGCGTTGAGGCCAGGGGGGGAAAATCCTACGAGCAGTACTTC CSVEARGGKSYEQYF
15 - TRBJ1-3 TRBV4-3 - TGCGCCAGCAGCCAAGCTGGCCGCTCTGGAAACACCATATATTTT CASSQAGRSGNTIYF
14 few TRBJ1-2 TRBV24-1 - TGTGCCACCAGTGATTCCCACATCGACTATGGCTACACCTTC CATSDSHIDYGYTF
13 few TRBJ2-7 TRBV29-1 TRBD1 TGCAGCGCCACAACCGACAGGGCCTACGAGCAGTACTTC CSATTDRAYEQYF
14 - TRBJ1-1 TRBV6-5 TRBD1 TGTGCCAGCAGCCCCGGACAGGGCGGTGGGCAAGCTTTCTTT CASSPGQGGGQAFF
14 - TRBJ1-3 TRBV20-1 - TGCAGTGCTAGAGCCCCCGGCCATGGGGACACCATATATTTT CSARAPGHGDTIYF
14 - TRBJ2-5 TRBV5-1 - TGCGCCAGCAGCTTGTGGGGGCCCCAAGAGACCCAGTACTTC CASSLWGPQETQYF
14 - TRBJ1-4 TRBV27 - TGTGCCAGCAGTCCGTTGGGGGCTAATGAAAAACTGTTTTTT CASSPLGANEKLFF
18 few TRBJ2-6 TRBV4-2 - TGTGCCAGCAGCCAAGCTCCGGCCGGCATTACTGGGGCCAACGTCCTGACTTTC CASSQAPAGITGANVLTF
19 few TRBJ2-7 TRBV15 TRBD2 TGTGCCACCAGCTGGACCGGGAGGAGTTCCTTGGATGGAGTTTACGAGCAGTACTTC CATSWTGRSSLDGVYEQYF
13 - TRBJ1-2 TRBV27 - TGTGCCAGCAGTTTCAGCCAAGCCTATGGCTACACCTTC CASSFSQAYGYTF
15 - TRBJ2-7 TRBV7-7 TRBD1 TGTGCCAGCAGCTTTGGACAGGGGCGACTCTACGAGCAGTACTTC CASSFGQGRLYEQYF
14 - TRBJ2-1 TRBV10-3 TRBD2 TGTGCCATCTATGCGGGGGGGTCCTACAATGAGCAGTTCTTC CAIYAGGSYNEQFF
13 - TRBJ2-2 TRBV7-9 - TGTGCCAGCAGCTTAGGGGCCACCGGGGAGCTGTTTTTT CASSLGATGELFF
15 few TRBJ1-3 TRBV7-8 - TGTGCCAGCAGTTCCGGGGGGCAGTCTGGAAACACCATATATTTT CASSSGGQSGNTIYF
12 - TRBJ2-7 TRBV12-3/TRBV12-4 - TGTGCCAGCAGTTTGCCCGGGGTCGAGCAGTACTTC CASSLPGVEQYF
16 - TRBJ2-4 TRBV6-5 - TGTGCCAGCAGTTACTCGGGTAACCTAGCCAAAAACATTCAGTACTTC CASSYSGNLAKNIQYF
16 - TRBJ2-2 TRBV11-1 TRBD1 TGTGCCAGCAGCTTCGAGGGGGCTGTGGGCACCGGGGAGCTGTTTTTT CASSFEGAVGTGELFF
15 few TRBJ2-7 TRBV2 TRBD1 TGTGCCAGCAGGAGACAGGGTCGAGGGGACTACGAGCAGTACTTC CASRRQGRGDYEQYF
15 few TRBJ1-1 TRBV6-1 - TGTGCCAGCAGTGGGGGGGTGGCGGCGAACACTGAAGCTTTCTTT CASSGGVAANTEAFF
13 - TRBJ2-5 TRBV7-2 - TGTGCCAGCAGCTCCCAGTTGGGGGAGACCCAGTACTTC CASSSQLGETQYF
12 - TRBJ1-2 TRBV2 - TGTGCCAGCAGTGTGCTATTCTATGGCTACACCTTC CASSVLFYGYTF
13 - TRBJ1-1 TRBV9 - TGTGCCAGCAGCGGCCTTCCCCCCACTGAAGCTTTCTTT CASSGLPPTEAFF
14 few TRBJ2-3 TRBV7-9 - TGTGCCAGCAGCTTAGAAGAAAGACGAGATACGCAGTATTTT CASSLEERRDTQYF
18 - TRBJ2-6 TRBV19 - TGTGCCAGCTCGACCCGTGGAGGATTTATCTCTGGGGCCAACGTCCTGACTTTC CASSTRGGFISGANVLTF